The present T cell receptor beta chain was sequenced within a study of blood T cell repertoires in COVID-19. Across the study: The origin of the acute and convalescent COVID-19 samples was the United States, Italy and Spain.

Looked up from germline, CDR1 is KGHSH and CDR2 is LQKENI. The CDR3 extends over 16 amino acids. Trimming removed 0 bases at V and 1 base at J, with 11 bases between. The age range of participants was about 18 to 100 years, with residence in roughly 25 US areas. Assignments of participants to cohorts depended upon their own reported clinical history. The protocol was immunoSEQ multiplex PCR, while the TCRdb copy is restricted to in-frame clones and leaves out a portion. The sample holds 150,000 to 200,000 clones; 70% to 85% are singletons and the top ten take 4% to 6.5%. This chain joins TRBV18 and TRBJ2-3; no clear D. Sample: PBMCs or T cells enriched from blood (not recorded which). The source of this sequence is a woman aged 55 to 70 with acute COVID-19. The CDR3 coding sequence is TGTGCCAGCTCACCACCGTATCGCCGGGGCACAGATACGCAGTATTTT. It encodes CASSPPYRRGTDTQYF.